Each of the 11 T cell receptor beta chains below was sequenced from the same sample in a study of blood T cells in healthy people across ages. Together with a sample-barcoded 5' primer, a J-beta primer mix was included in a second PCR lasting roughly 6 to 12 cycles. TCRdb itself ran the 5' RACE reads through MiXCR, one entry per CDR3 protein. The sample carries 1.5 million to 2 million distinct CDR3 sequences, about 50% recorded once. The sample taken for sequencing was blood. These receptors all stem from a woman aged 40-49 years in good health.

The rearrangement joins TRBV2 to TRBJ2-1; unclear D gene. The CDR3 runs to 16 residues. Trimming removed 1 base from V and 9 bases from J, with 19 bases in between. Germline assignment: CDR1 SNHLY and CDR2 FYNNEI. CDR3 DNA: TGTGCCAGCAGTGAAGGCACCGCTATACGCGGCGGTGAGCAGTTCTTC. Amino acids: CASSEGTAIRGGEQFF. Full variable domain (remainder filled in from reference TRBV2 and TRBJ2-1): EPEVTQTPSHQVTQMGQEVILRCVPISNHLYFYWYRQILGQKVEFLVSFYNNEISEKSEIFDDQFSVERPDGSNFTLKIRSTKLEDSAMYFCASSEGTAIRGGEQFFGPGTRLTVL.

The CDR3 reads CASRERGLPYEQYF. The CDR3 DNA reads as TGTGCCAGCAGGGAGCGGGGCCTTCCCTACGAGCAGTACTTC. The chain is built from TRBV6-1 and TRBJ2-7; TRBD2 matches 7 bases. This CDR3 is 14 amino acids long. Unmatched junction bases numbered 7, after V lost 6 bases and J lost 2 bases. Per germline, CDR1 MNHNS and CDR2 SASEGT.

This clonotype appeared a few times. The chain is built from TRBV28 and TRBJ2-1; D remains ambiguous. Trimming took off 3 bases at V and 10 bases at J, with 4 bases between the two ends. The CDR3 totals 10 residues. Germline CDR1 MDHEN, CDR2 SYDVKM. CDR3 loop: CASSFREQFF. The CDR3 coding sequence is TGTGCCAGCAGTTTCCGGGAGCAGTTCTTC. Complete variable domain (other parts from reference TRBV28 and TRBJ2-1): DVKVTQSSRYLVKRTGEKVFLECVQDMDHENMFWYRQDPGLGLRLIYFSYDVKMKEKGDIPEGYSVSREKKERFSLILESASTNQTSMYLCASSFREQFFGPGTRLTVL.

V usage is TRBV27 and J usage is TRBJ2-7, with TRBD1 matching over 8 bases. The CDR3 is 16 residues long. The germline CDR1 and CDR2 sequences are MNHEY and SMNVEV (reference sequence). J was trimmed by 2 bases and V by 5 bases; bases with no gene match: 11. The CDR3 reads CASSHRKGTGAYEQYF. The CDR3 DNA reads TGTGCCAGCAGTCACCGAAAGGGGACAGGAGCCTACGAGCAGTACTTC.

The chain employs TRBV28 and TRBJ1-6; weak D call: TRBD1 (5 bases). The germline gives CDR1 MDHEN, CDR2 SYDVKM. Trimming took 2 bases from V and 10 from J, leaving 15 bases between them. The CDR3 is 15 residues long. Written as DNA, the CDR3 is TGTGCCAGCAGTTTAACCGGGACGGAGAACTCACCCCTCCACTTT. It encodes CASSLTGTENSPLHF.

The J gene is TRBJ1-1, the V gene TRBV7-2; D gene unclear. V was pared by 5 bases and J by 4 bases, with 14 bases between. CDR3 length: 14 residues. CDR1 and CDR2 from the germline V gene are SGHTA and FQGNSA. This CDR3 is CASSPRGVSTEAFF. In DNA, the CDR3 is TGTGCCAGCAGCCCGCGTGGGGTGAGCACTGAAGCTTTCTTT.

V usage is TRBV25-1 and J usage is TRBJ2-1; 13 bases map to TRBD2. The CDR3 consists of 14 residues. CDR1 is MGHDK and CDR2 is SYGVNS in the germline V gene. Trimming removed 8 bases from V and 5 bases from J; junction bases left unmatched: 3. The CDR3 loop reads CASLGTSGDNEQFF. The CDR3 DNA reads TGTGCCAGCCTCGGGACTAGCGGGGACAATGAGCAGTTCTTC. The complete variable domain, with remaining parts taken from reference TRBV25-1 and TRBJ2-1, reads EADIYQTPRYLVIGTGKKITLECSQTMGHDKMYWYQQDPGMELHLIHYSYGVNSTEKGDLSSESTVSRIRTEHFPLTLESARPSHTSQYLCASLGTSGDNEQFFGPGTRLTVL.

This chain connects TRBV6-2 or TRBV6-3 to TRBJ2-1; 8 nucleotides agree with TRBD1. The CDR3 is 12 amino acids. Looked up from germline, CDR1 is MNHEY and CDR2 is SVGEGT. V lost 5 bases to trimming and J lost 12 bases; unmatched junction nucleotides: 6. The CDR3 DNA sequence: TGTGCCAGCAGTCAGGACAGGGAGCGGCAGTTCTTC. This encodes CASSQDRERQFF.

Only one count was recorded for this clonotype. J is TRBJ2-7 and V is TRBV6-5; D is perhaps TRBD1 (6 bases). The CDR3 is 13 residues long. Germline CDR1 MNHEY, CDR2 SVGAGI. Trimming removed 1 base at V and 3 bases at J, with 7 bases between. The DNA for the CDR3 is TGTGCCAGCAGTTACTTCAGGGGCTACGAGCAGTACTTC. Translating gives CASSYFRGYEQYF.

This clonotype was found many times. The chain links TRBV27 to TRBJ1-2; TRBD1 might be the D (5 bases). The CDR3 contains 15 residues. V was clipped by 2 bases and J by 2 bases, with 12 bases between them. Germline loops: CDR1 MNHEY, CDR2 SMNVEV (reference sequence). CDR3 in DNA: TGTGCCAGCAGTTTAGGGCAGGGACCAAACTATGGCTACACCTTC. It specifies CASSLGQGPNYGYTF.

The J gene is TRBJ1-5, the V gene TRBV7-9; D remains unclear. In germline, CDR1 is SEHNR, CDR2 FQNEAQ (reference sequence). V was shortened by 6 bases and J by 9 bases, with 12 bases between the two germline ends. This CDR3 has 12 residues. In nucleotides, the CDR3 is TGTGCCAGCAGAAACACGGTCGGGCCCCAGCATTTT. It specifies CASRNTVGPQHF.